This is a list of T cell receptor beta chains from one sample in a study of blood T cell repertoires in COVID-19. Profiled with immunoSEQ multiplex PCR; TCRdb holds only in-frame clones, not every one. This sample yields more than 85,000 clones, of which around 84% are seen a single time; 20% to 25% belongs to the top ten. Sequenced material: peripheral blood. The receptors were gathered from a man aged 55 to 70 with acute or convalescent COVID-19. CDR3s include the opening cysteine and the closing phenylalanine or tryptophan. The D gene is left open where the match is weak. A row's size may be missing; if present it is once, few, many or a size class.

TGTGCCAGCAGTCAGACAGGCAATCAGCCCCAGCATTTT CASSQTGNQPQHF TRBJ1-5 . TRBV6-6 .
TGTGCCAGCAGTTACGAACAGGGAGATGGTGCTTTCTTT CASSYEQGDGAFF TRBJ1-1 . TRBV6-5 .
TGTGCCAGCAGCTTAGAGAGGCCGGGACACAACGAAGCTTTCTTT CASSLERPGHNEAFF TRBJ1-1 . TRBV7-2 .
TGTGCCAGCAGCGTATGGGACAGTCAGCTCTATTGCACAGATACGCAGTATTTT CASSVWDSQLYCTDTQYF TRBJ2-3 TRBD1 TRBV9 .
TGTGCCAGTAGTCCCCTGGACAGGAATAATCAGCCCCAGCATTTT CASSPLDRNNQPQHF TRBJ1-5 TRBD1 TRBV19 .
TGTGCCAGCAGCCCGCTAGACCGGGGACAGACAGCGAACACCGGGGAGCTGTTTTTT CASSPLDRGQTANTGELFF TRBJ2-2 TRBD1 TRBV7-9 .
TGTGCCAGCAGTAGAATACAGGGTATCGGTCAGCCCCAGCATTTT CASSRIQGIGQPQHF TRBJ1-5 . TRBV2 .
TGTGCCTGGAGAGGCCGGAACACTGAAGCTTTCTTT CAWRGRNTEAFF TRBJ1-1 . TRBV28 .
TGTGCCAGCAGCGTCGGGAGTACAGATACGCAGTATTTT CASSVGSTDTQYF TRBJ2-3 . TRBV6-4 .
TGTGCCAGCAGTAAACAGGGTTGGAATGAGCAGTTCTTC CASSKQGWNEQFF TRBJ2-1 . TRBV27 .
TGTGCCAGCAGTTACACGGACAGGGGGTTTTATGGCTACACCTTC CASSYTDRGFYGYTF TRBJ1-2 TRBD1 TRBV6-5 .
TGTGCCAGCAGTGAAAAGGGGGGGGCTTTCTTT CASSEKGGAFF TRBJ1-1 . TRBV6-1 few
TGTGCCAGCAGCTTACCGGCAGGGGAGAACACCGGGGAGCTGTTTTTT CASSLPAGENTGELFF TRBJ2-2 . TRBV7-8 few
TGCGCCAGCAGCCAGATAGCGGGGGGGCTTATAGATACGCAGTATTTT CASSQIAGGLIDTQYF TRBJ2-3 TRBD2 TRBV5-1 .
TGTGCCAGCAGCTTACGGACAGGTCAGAACACTGAAGCTTTCTTT CASSLRTGQNTEAFF TRBJ1-1 TRBD1 TRBV5-5 .
TGTGCCAGCAGTGAACGGCAGGGAAGGAACACTGAAGCTTTCTTT CASSERQGRNTEAFF TRBJ1-1 . TRBV2 .
TGTGCCAGCAGGATACAGGGGGCTCGCGGCTACACCTTC CASRIQGARGYTF TRBJ1-2 TRBD1 TRBV28 few
TGTGCCAGCAGCCAGACAGGGGCCACTGAAGCTTTCTTT CASSQTGATEAFF TRBJ1-1 TRBD1 TRBV5-6 .
TGCGCCAGCAGCTTGGACAGTGATAATTCACCCCTCCACTTT CASSLDSDNSPLHF TRBJ1-6 . TRBV5-1 .
TGTGCCAGCAGCTTACCTCCGGGACAGGGGGTAGGGGGCTACACCTTC CASSLPPGQGVGGYTF TRBJ1-2 TRBD1 TRBV5-4 .
TGTGCCAGCACCAACGACAGGGAGCGCACCGGGGAGCTGTTTTTT CASTNDRERTGELFF TRBJ2-2 TRBD1 TRBV5-6 .
TGTGCCATCAGTGAGGGGGGGGACCCTTACAATGAGCAGTTCTTC CAISEGGDPYNEQFF TRBJ2-1 TRBD2 TRBV10-3 .
TGCGCCAGCAGCCAAACCGGGACAGGGGTTTATGGCTACACCTTC CASSQTGTGVYGYTF TRBJ1-2 TRBD1 TRBV4-1 .
TGTGCCAGCAGGGCGGGAGAGACCCAGTACTTC CASRAGETQYF TRBJ2-5 . TRBV28 .
TGTGCCAGTAGTAGTCGACAGGGTGATACGCAGTATTTT CASSSRQGDTQYF TRBJ2-3 TRBD1 TRBV19 .
TGTGCCAGCAGTGAAACAGGGGCTAGCTCCTACGAGCAGTACTTC CASSETGASSYEQYF TRBJ2-7 TRBD1 TRBV6-1 .
TGTGCCAGCAGCGTAGTGTCAGGGTTAGTGTCTGGAAACACCATATATTTT CASSVVSGLVSGNTIYF TRBJ1-3 . TRBV9 .
TGTGCCAGCAGCTTTGGTAGGCAGGGCGACCTCTATGGCTACACCTTC CASSFGRQGDLYGYTF TRBJ1-2 . TRBV5-6 .
TGTGCCAGCAGCTTAGTGCCCTCCGGACAGCTGAACACTGAAGCTTTCTTT CASSLVPSGQLNTEAFF TRBJ1-1 . TRBV7-2 .
TGTGCCAGCATGAGTTCAGGGACAACCCAAGAGACCCAGTACTTC CASMSSGTTQETQYF TRBJ2-5 . TRBV28 .
TGCGCCAGCAGCCAAAGACAGGGGAGATCAACTGAAGCTTTCTTT CASSQRQGRSTEAFF TRBJ1-1 TRBD1 TRBV4-3 few
TGCGCCAGCAGCTCCTTTGGTGGGACTACTAGCGGGGGTGGCACCGGGGAGCTGTTTTTT CASSSFGGTTSGGGTGELFF TRBJ2-2 TRBD2 TRBV5-1 .
TGTGCCAGTGCTAGCGGGAGAACCGTACCCTACAATGAGCAGTTCTTC CASASGRTVPYNEQFF TRBJ2-1 TRBD2 TRBV19 .
TGTGCCACCAGCAGCGGAATTAACAGGGGGCATGAAAAACTGTTTTTT CATSSGINRGHEKLFF TRBJ1-4 TRBD1 TRBV15 .
TGTGCCACCAGCCCCCTCGAGGGGGGGCTCGAGCAGTACTTC CATSPLEGGLEQYF TRBJ2-7 . TRBV15 .
TGCGCCAGCAGCCAAGAGGGGACTAGCGTTTACAATGAGCAGTTCTTC CASSQEGTSVYNEQFF TRBJ2-1 TRBD2 TRBV4-1 .
TGTGCCAGCAGTTTTGTGTCAGGGGTAGGTAGGCTGTTTTTT CASSFVSGVGRLFF TRBJ1-4 . TRBV28 .
TGTGCCAGCAGCCAACAAAGGACTAGCGGGGGCCAAGAGACCCAGTACTTC CASSQQRTSGGQETQYF TRBJ2-5 TRBD2 TRBV14 .
TGTGCCAGCAGCCGTCAGAACCGAGAGCAGTACTTC CASSRQNREQYF TRBJ2-7 . TRBV3-1/TRBV3-2 .
TGTGCCAGTAGTCCGCGGACTAGCGGGGTTGTAGATACGCAGTATTTT CASSPRTSGVVDTQYF TRBJ2-3 TRBD2 TRBV19 .
TGTGCCAGTAGCCCGCCAGGGGGCAGCTCTGGGGCCAACGTCCTGACTTTC CASSPPGGSSGANVLTF TRBJ2-6 TRBD1 TRBV19 .
TGCGCCAGCAGCCCTGGACTAGCGGGGGGACGCACAGATACGCAGTATTTT CASSPGLAGGRTDTQYF TRBJ2-3 TRBD2 TRBV5-1 .
TGTGCCAGCAGCCAAGGGTCGGGGGATAATCAGCCCCAGCATTTT CASSQGSGDNQPQHF TRBJ1-5 . TRBV3-1/TRBV3-2 .
TGTGCCAGCAGTGGGGGCCTACGAGGGCAGTACTTC CASSGGLRGQYF TRBJ2-7 . TRBV2 .
TGCAGCGTTGATGGGACAGGGTCCTCTGGGGCCAACGTCCTGACTTTC CSVDGTGSSGANVLTF TRBJ2-6 TRBD1 TRBV29-1 .
TGCGCCAGCAGCGCCCGGGACAGGGAGAATTCACCCCTCCACTTT CASSARDRENSPLHF TRBJ1-6 TRBD1 TRBV5-1 .
TGTGCCAGCAGCTTGGGGGCGGGGACAGTCTCCTACGAGCAGTACTTC CASSLGAGTVSYEQYF TRBJ2-7 . TRBV5-5 .
TGCGCCAGCAGCACCGGGACAGGCCTGAATGAAAAACTGTTTTTT CASSTGTGLNEKLFF TRBJ1-4 TRBD1 TRBV5-1 .
TGTGCCAGCAGTTTACCCGTTAGAGCCTATGGCTACACCTTC CASSLPVRAYGYTF TRBJ1-2 . TRBV28 .